These 12 T cell receptor beta chains were sequenced from one sample in a study of blood T cell repertoires in COVID-19. Produced via immunoSEQ multiplex PCR; TCRdb's table is partial and in-frame only. Among more than 85,000 clones listed, about 71% were seen once. The sequencing sample was made of peripheral blood. The receptors were gathered from a woman between 45 and 65 years old with acute or convalescent COVID-19.

V is TRBV7-2 and J is TRBJ1-2; D is ambiguous. The CDR3 has 14 residues. From germline, CDR1 is SGHTA and CDR2 FQGNSA. The germline V and J ends were trimmed by 5 bases and 2 bases, with 12 bases remaining between them. CDR3 loop: CASSRARENYGYTF. In DNA, the CDR3 is TGTGCCAGCAGCCGCGCCCGAGAGAACTATGGCTACACCTTC.

This clone was counted between two and nine times. As DNA, the CDR3 is TGTGCCAGCAGCTCAGGGTTAGCAGTCTACAATGAGCAGTTCTTC. This gives the protein CASSSGLAVYNEQFF. The chain is built from TRBV7-2 and TRBJ2-1; the D gene is possibly TRBD1 (5 bases). The length of the CDR3 is 15 residues. CDR1 and CDR2 (germline): SGHTA, FQGNSA. Trimming removed 4 bases from V and 3 bases from J, with 13 bases in between. The full variable domain, its missing parts supplied by reference TRBV7-2 and TRBJ2-1, is GAGVSQSPSNKVTEKGKDVELRCDPISGHTALYWYRQSLGQGLEFLIYFQGNSAPDKSGLPSDRFSAERTGGSVSTLTIQRTQQEDSAVYLCASSSGLAVYNEQFFGPGTRLTVL.

V gene TRBV12-3 or TRBV12-4 combines with J gene TRBJ2-3; 7 bases line up with TRBD2. Germline trimming cut 6 bases from V and 6 bases from J; bases unmatched to any gene: 3. The CDR3 consists of 12 residues. The DNA for the CDR3 is TGTGCCAGCAGCCCGCGGGGGGATACGCAGTATTTT. It codes for CASSPRGDTQYF.

In this sample, this clone turned up a few times. Here the CDR3 DNA reads TGTGCCAGCTCAATGGGACAGGGGGCGAGTCAGCCCCAGCATTTT. Amino acid sequence: CASSMGQGASQPQHF. The chain uses TRBV18 and TRBJ1-5; 12 bases match TRBD1. In germline, CDR1 is KGHSH, CDR2 LQKENI. The CDR3 loop spans 15 amino acids. The J segment lost 6 bases and the V segment lost 5 bases, leaving 5 bases of the junction unmatched.

The chain uses TRBV6-1 and TRBJ2-2; D may be TRBD2 (6 bases). The CDR3 sequence is 15 residues long. In germline, CDR1 is MNHNS, CDR2 SASEGT. V lost 3 bases and J lost 1, with 9 bases in between. The DNA for the CDR3 is TGTGCCAGCAGTGAGGGGGGAGGGAACACCGGGGAGCTGTTTTTT. Translated, it gives CASSEGGGNTGELFF.

This clone was seen only a few times. The same CDR3 also results from other DNA sequences found in this sample. The chain couples TRBV5-1 to TRBJ2-3; TRBD2 agrees at 9 bases. V trimming: 0 bases; J trimming: 6 bases; junction bases outside the gene matches: 5. In germline, CDR1 is SGHRS, CDR2 YFSETQ. The CDR3 has 15 residues. CDR3 bases: TGCGCCAGCAGCTTGGAACCTAGCGGGGCTGATACGCAGTATTTT. It translates to CASSLEPSGADTQYF.

This chain joins TRBV5-6 and TRBJ2-7; no definite D call. Trimming cost V 1 base and J 4 bases, with 6 bases left between them. The CDR3 consists of 12 residues. CDR1 is SGHDT, CDR2 YYEEEE, per germline. The CDR3: CASSLWAYEQYF. CDR3 bases: TGTGCCAGCAGCTTGTGGGCTTACGAGCAGTACTTC.

This clone appeared once. The V and J genes are TRBV27 and TRBJ1-2, with a tentative D call TRBD1 (5 bases). Per germline, CDR1 MNHEY and CDR2 SMNVEV (reference sequence). Trimming pared 2 bases from V and 7 bases from J, leaving 11 bases between. The CDR3 has 13 residues. The CDR3 bases are TGTGCCAGCAGTTTACAGGGTACGGGTGGCTACACCTTC. Translation gives CASSLQGTGGYTF.

The chain is built from TRBV5-1 and TRBJ2-1, with 7 bases that match TRBD1. There are 15 residues in the CDR3. Germline CDR1 and CDR2: SGHRS and YFSETQ. Unmatched junction bases numbered 3, after V lost 0 bases and J lost 3 bases. CDR3 residues: CASSLVGTDYNEQFF. CDR3 bases: TGCGCCAGCAGCTTGGTCGGGACAGACTACAATGAGCAGTTCTTC.

V gene TRBV6-5 combines with J gene TRBJ1-2, with a weak D call TRBD1 (5 bases). The V end was cut by 11 bases, the J end by 6 bases, with 19 bases between. The length of the CDR3 is 13 residues. Germline CDR1 and CDR2: MNHEY and SVGAGI. CDR3 protein: CAGKTREGNGYTF. In nucleotides, the CDR3 is TGTGCCGGCAAGACAAGGGAGGGGAATGGCTACACCTTC.

V is TRBV28 and J is TRBJ1-1, with TRBD1 identical over 11 bases. The CDR3 sequence is 22 residues long. Germline CDR1 and CDR2: MDHEN and SYDVKM. Trimming took 4 bases from V and 1 from J; bases not matched to a gene: 23. CDR3 amino acids: CASSSPLGQGASSFEANTEAFF. CDR3 coding DNA: TGTGCCAGCAGTTCCCCCCTCGGACAGGGGGCTTCCTCCTTCGAGGCGAACACTGAAGCTTTCTTT.

The chain combines TRBV20-1 with TRBJ1-5; D is undetermined. The germline V gene encodes CDR1 DFQATT and CDR2 SNEGSKA (reference sequence). The CDR3 has 14 residues. Trimming cost V 3 bases and J 0 bases, with 9 bases left between them. CDR3 bases: TGCAGTGCTAGTACCGCGTATAGCAATCAGCCCCAGCATTTT. Its translation is CSASTAYSNQPQHF.